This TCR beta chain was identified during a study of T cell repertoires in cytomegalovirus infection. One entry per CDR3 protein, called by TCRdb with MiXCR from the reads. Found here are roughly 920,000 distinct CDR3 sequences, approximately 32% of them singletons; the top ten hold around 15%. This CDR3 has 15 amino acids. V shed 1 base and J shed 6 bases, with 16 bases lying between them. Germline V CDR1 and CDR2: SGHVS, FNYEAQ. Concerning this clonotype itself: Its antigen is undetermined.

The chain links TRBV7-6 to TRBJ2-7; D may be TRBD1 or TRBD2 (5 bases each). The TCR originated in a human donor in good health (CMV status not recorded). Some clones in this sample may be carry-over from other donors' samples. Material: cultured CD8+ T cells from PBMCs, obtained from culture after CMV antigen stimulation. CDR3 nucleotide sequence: TGTGCCAGCAGCTTAGTGGGGCCAGTAGGAGGCGAGCAGTACTTC. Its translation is CASSLVGPVGGEQYF.